This entry features one T cell receptor (beta chain) sequence. In the study's own analysis: Estimates of nucleated cell counts were drawn from the amplification of reference gene primers. Sequencing was performed with immunoSEQ multiplex PCR; in TCRdb, only in-frame clones are kept and a portion is missing. V and J calls and clone size are those listed in that table; D and trimming were worked out from the DNA. This sample carries approximately 180,000 clones, about 93% of them seen once, and the ten largest clones take nearly 0.55%. CDR3 length equals 14 residues. The junction had 6 bases not matched to a gene; V was cut back by 3 bases and J by 7 bases. Germline V gives CDR1 KGHDR, CDR2 SFDVKD. These data come from a study of blood T cell repertoires in COVID-19. About the research overall: COVID-19 samples from acute and convalescent phases originated in the United States, Italy and Spain. The analysed material was cDNA or gDNA that came from T cells, B-cell-depleted T cells, or PBMCs.

The rearrangement joins TRBV24-1 to TRBJ1-2; 8 nucleotides line up with TRBD1. Sequenced sample: peripheral blood. The TCR originated in a man between 50 and 59 years old with acute or convalescent COVID-19. The chain's CDR3 is CATSDKTGALGYTF. The CDR3 nucleotides read TGTGCCACCAGTGATAAGACAGGGGCCCTTGGCTACACCTTC.